This passage covers 25 T cell receptor beta chains from one sample sequenced in a study of blood T cell repertoires in COVID-19 (dated by TCRdb to 2018 to 2021). Library creation used the immunoSEQ multiplex PCR assay. What TCRdb holds here is the immuneACCESS table cut down to in-frame rearrangements. Part of the clones is not present; checked against another copy, under half of the missing clones reflect an unresolved V gene, and the others are unexplained. This sample has around 130,000 clones in its table, and 70% to 90% of those were observed once. The biggest ten clones account for approximately 11% of the sample. Specimen: peripheral blood. The receptors here all came from a woman older than 75 with acute or convalescent COVID-19.

The gene calls are TRBV19 and TRBJ1-4; a weak D match, TRBD1 (5 bases). Trimming pared 7 bases from V and 4 bases from J, leaving 16 bases between. In germline, CDR1 is LNHDA, CDR2 SQIVND (reference sequence). This CDR3 comprises 15 residues. CDR3 protein: CASTDAGRSNEKLFF. The CDR3 region has the DNA TGTGCCAGTACCGACGCGGGACGGAGTAATGAAAAACTGTTTTTT.

This chain links TRBV11-1 with TRBJ2-5; D remains ambiguous. V lost 0 bases, J lost 3 bases, and 8 bases lay in between. CDR3 size: 14 residues. From germline, CDR1 is SGHAT and CDR2 FQDESV (reference sequence). The CDR3 region has the DNA TGTGCCAGCAGCTTAGCTGGCAGTGAAGAGACCCAGTACTTC. Translated: CASSLAGSEETQYF.

V and J are TRBV4-2 and TRBJ1-1; 8 bases fit TRBD1. Germline trimming cut 2 bases from V and 7 bases from J; bases unmatched to any gene: 12. There are 16 residues in the CDR3. Germline assignment: CDR1 LGHNA and CDR2 YNFKEQ. CDR3 region: CASSQPLGQGVNEAFF. CDR3 bases: TGTGCCAGCAGCCAACCTTTAGGACAGGGAGTCAATGAAGCTTTCTTT.

The chain joins TRBV5-8 to TRBJ2-3, with 8 nucleotides matching TRBD2. With 4 bases clipped from V and 4 bases from J, the junction kept 14 bases outside the gene matches. CDR1 and CDR2 (germline): SGHTS, YDEGEE. The CDR3 has 17 amino acids. The CDR3 DNA is TGTGCCAGCAGCGCCCTAGGGGGAGGCGGGGGGCCAGATACGCAGTATTTT. It specifies CASSALGGGGGPDTQYF. The full variable domain, its missing parts supplied by reference TRBV5-8 and TRBJ2-3, is EAGVTQSPTHLIKTRGQQATLRCSPISGHTSVYWYQQALGLGLQFLLWYDEGEERNRGNFPPRFSGRQFPNYSSELNVNALELEDSALYLCASSALGGGGGPDTQYFGPGTRLTVL.

The V gene is TRBV18, the J gene TRBJ1-5; TRBD1 matches 7 bases. Looked up from germline, CDR1 is KGHSH and CDR2 is LQKENI. CDR3 length: 13 amino acids. V trimming: 6 bases; J trimming: 5 bases; junction bases outside the gene matches: 4. The CDR3 DNA sequence: TGTGCCAGCTCGCTCACAGGGGATCAGCCCCAGCATTTT. Protein: CASSLTGDQPQHF.

The genes are TRBV18 and TRBJ2-7; D unresolved. The germline V gene has CDR1 KGHSH and CDR2 LQKENI. V shed 5 bases and J shed 4 bases, with 9 bases lying between them. CDR3 length: 12 amino acids. The CDR3 loop is CASSSTLYEQYF. For the CDR3, the DNA is TGTGCCAGCTCATCTACCCTATACGAGCAGTACTTC.

The chain links TRBV7-9 to TRBJ1-2, with D possibly matching TRBD1 (6 bases). The length of the CDR3 is 15 residues. CDR1 is SEHNR and CDR2 is FQNEAQ in the germline V gene (reference sequence). V was clipped by 5 bases and J by 4 bases, with 17 bases between them. The CDR3 DNA reads as TGTGCCAGCAGCGCCTATCAGGGGCAGGCCTATGGCTACACCTTC. Translated: CASSAYQGQAYGYTF.

The chain joins TRBV5-1 to TRBJ1-1; 10 bases agree with TRBD1. Germline assignment: CDR1 SGHRS and CDR2 YFSETQ. This CDR3 region has 15 residues. The trim removed 5 bases at V and 4 bases at J, leaving 8 bases unmatched. DNA for the CDR3: TGCGCCAGCAGGGCGGGGGACAGGGGAGGCACTGAAGCTTTCTTT. Its protein is CASRAGDRGGTEAFF.

The CDR3 DNA reads TGTGCCAGCAGCGTCGGACAGCACTACAATGAGCAGTTCTTC. Translation: CASSVGQHYNEQFF. The rearrangement links TRBV9 to TRBJ2-1; D is perhaps TRBD1 (6 bases). Germline V CDR1 and CDR2: SGDLS, YYNGEE. The V end was cut by 2 bases, the J end by 3 bases, with 9 bases between. The CDR3 is 14 amino acids.

J is TRBJ2-1 and V is TRBV28; weak D call: TRBD1 (6 bases). Looked up from germline, CDR1 is MDHEN and CDR2 is SYDVKM. Trimming removed 4 bases from V and 1 base from J, with 11 bases in between. CDR3 size: 15 residues. DNA of the CDR3: TGTGCCAGCAGTTCCTCGGACAGTTCCTACAATGAGCAGTTCTTC. Protein: CASSSSDSSYNEQFF.

The rearrangement joins TRBV6-5 to TRBJ1-2, with 7 bases aligning to TRBD1. The CDR3 consists of 14 residues. Germline lookup yields CDR1 MNHEY and CDR2 SVGAGI. Germline trimming cut 6 bases from V and 4 bases from J; bases unmatched to any gene: 8. CDR3 coding DNA: TGTGCCAGCAGGACCGGGACAGAAGTCTATGGCTACACCTTC. Translating it yields CASRTGTEVYGYTF.

The chain joins TRBV6-5 to TRBJ2-7, with TRBD1 matching over 8 bases. Trimming removed 7 bases from V and 6 bases from J; junction bases left unmatched: 8. This CDR3 is 13 amino acids long. CDR1 is MNHEY and CDR2 is SVGAGI in the germline V gene. The CDR3 loop is CASNGQGVIEQYF. CDR3 nucleotide sequence: TGTGCCAGCAATGGACAGGGTGTGATCGAGCAGTACTTC.

This chain connects TRBV2 to TRBJ1-1, with no clear D. The germline gives CDR1 SNHLY, CDR2 FYNNEI. V shed 10 bases and J shed 5 bases, with 14 bases lying between them. This CDR3 contains 12 residues. The CDR3 DNA is TGTGCCACCACCTTAGAGGGAACTGAAGCTTTCTTT. Protein product: CATTLEGTEAFF.

The chain is built from TRBV19 and TRBJ2-1, with D possibly matching TRBD1 (6 bases). The CDR3 covers 17 residues. Trimming left V 1 base short and J 1 base short, with 14 bases between. CDR1 is LNHDA, CDR2 SQIVND, per germline (reference sequence). The CDR3 bases are TGTGCCAGTAGTATAGGATCGACAGGTTCATCCTACAATGAGCAGTTCTTC. Its translation: CASSIGSTGSSYNEQFF.

The sample holds a few counts of this clone. The rearrangement uses TRBV27 and TRBJ1-2, with a weak D call TRBD1 (5 bases). Germline V gene lookup returns CDR1 MNHEY and CDR2 SMNVEV (reference sequence). The CDR3 consists of 17 residues. Deletions cut 4 bases from V and 4 bases from J, with 22 bases between. The CDR3 coding sequence is TGTGCCAGCAGTTCACTACTCCTCCGGGGACTGACCTATGGCTACACCTTC. Translating gives CASSSLLLRGLTYGYTF.

The chain is built from TRBV4-1 and TRBJ1-1, with D tentatively TRBD1 (5 bases). V lost 6 bases, J lost 5 bases, and 16 bases lay in between. The V gene's germline CDR1 is MGHRA and CDR2 YSYEKL. This CDR3 contains 14 residues. The CDR3: CASRPQGVKTEAFF. CDR3 coding DNA: TGCGCCAGCAGACCCCAGGGTGTAAAAACTGAAGCTTTCTTT.

The V gene is TRBV5-1, the J gene TRBJ1-1; possibly TRBD1 for D (5 bases). The CDR3 totals 16 residues. From germline, CDR1 is SGHRS and CDR2 YFSETQ. Trimming took 1 base from V and 1 from J, leaving 14 bases between them. The CDR3 DNA reads as TGCGCCAGCAGCTTGTGGGGCCCAACAGCGAACACTGAAGCTTTCTTT. The encoded protein is CASSLWGPTANTEAFF.

The genes are TRBV5-1 and TRBJ1-4; D perhaps matches TRBD1 (5 bases). V was pared by 6 bases and J by 7 bases, with 13 bases between. The CDR3 totals 13 residues. CDR1 and CDR2 from the germline V gene are SGHRS and YFSETQ. The CDR3 DNA sequence: TGCGCCAGCACAAGGGGTATGGGTGAAAAACTGTTTTTT. This translates into CASTRGMGEKLFF.

The V and J genes are TRBV9 and TRBJ2-2, with TRBD1 matching 9 bases. The germline gives CDR1 SGDLS, CDR2 YYNGEE. The CDR3 is made up of 17 amino acids. V shed 6 bases, J shed 3 bases, and the junction held 12 bases outside the gene matches. Here the CDR3 reads CASTPPGQGLDTGELFF. DNA of the CDR3: TGTGCCAGCACCCCCCCGGGACAGGGACTCGACACCGGGGAGCTGTTTTTT.

The chain employs TRBV7-2 and TRBJ2-7; D is possibly TRBD1 (6 bases). Trimming left V 6 bases short and J 3 bases short, with 18 bases between. The CDR3 spans 15 residues. Germline-derived CDR1 and CDR2 are SGHTA and FQGNSA. The CDR3 protein is CASRASPDRIYEQYF. CDR3 coding DNA: TGTGCCAGCAGAGCTAGCCCCGACAGGATCTACGAGCAGTACTTC.

The V gene is TRBV5-4, the J gene TRBJ1-2, with 9 bases lining up with TRBD1. The CDR3 is 18 amino acids. CDR1 and CDR2 (germline): SGHNT, YYREEE (reference sequence). V lost 3 bases, J lost 7 bases, and 19 bases stayed unmatched. CDR3 in amino acids: CASSSREGQGTSGGGYTF. The CDR3 DNA follows: TGTGCCAGCAGCTCTAGAGAGGGACAGGGAACGAGCGGGGGTGGCTACACCTTC.

This chain connects TRBV5-4 to TRBJ2-2; 9 nucleotides align to TRBD1. Per germline, CDR1 SGHNT and CDR2 YYREEE (reference sequence). The CDR3 length is 16 residues. The V gene end was trimmed by 4 bases and the J gene end by 1 base; junction bases not matched to a gene: 5. In DNA, the CDR3 is TGTGCCAGCAGCGACGGACAGGGGAGGAACACCGGGGAGCTGTTTTTT. Encoded protein: CASSDGQGRNTGELFF.

This clone was seen a single time. V gene TRBV7-2 combines with J gene TRBJ1-1; perhaps TRBD1 as D (5 bases). Between the trimmed V and J ends, which lost 1 base and 1 base, there was a span of 13 bases. This CDR3 has 16 amino acids. Germline assignment: CDR1 SGHTA and CDR2 FQGNSA. The CDR3 nucleotides read TGTGCCAGCAGCTTAGGCGGGGCTCAGTCGAACACTGAAGCTTTCTTT. Its translation is CASSLGGAQSNTEAFF.

This clone was detected once. The chain joins TRBV11-3 to TRBJ2-5, with D possibly matching TRBD1 (6 bases). Deletions cut 1 base from V and 5 bases from J, with 11 bases between. From germline, CDR1 is SGHNT and CDR2 YENEEA. The CDR3 runs to 14 residues. The CDR3 coding sequence is TGTGCCAGCAGCTTAGGTTCCACAGGGGAGACCCAGTACTTC. This encodes CASSLGSTGETQYF.

This sequence joins TRBV19 and TRBJ1-4; 9 nucleotides line up with TRBD1. The germline V gene has CDR1 LNHDA and CDR2 SQIVND (reference sequence). This CDR3 spans 16 amino acids. V dropped 3 bases and J dropped 6; count of bases not matched to a gene: 8. CDR3 nucleotide sequence: TGTGCCAGTAGTATCCCCGGCGGACAGGGGTATGAAAAACTGTTTTTT. Translating it yields CASSIPGGQGYEKLFF.